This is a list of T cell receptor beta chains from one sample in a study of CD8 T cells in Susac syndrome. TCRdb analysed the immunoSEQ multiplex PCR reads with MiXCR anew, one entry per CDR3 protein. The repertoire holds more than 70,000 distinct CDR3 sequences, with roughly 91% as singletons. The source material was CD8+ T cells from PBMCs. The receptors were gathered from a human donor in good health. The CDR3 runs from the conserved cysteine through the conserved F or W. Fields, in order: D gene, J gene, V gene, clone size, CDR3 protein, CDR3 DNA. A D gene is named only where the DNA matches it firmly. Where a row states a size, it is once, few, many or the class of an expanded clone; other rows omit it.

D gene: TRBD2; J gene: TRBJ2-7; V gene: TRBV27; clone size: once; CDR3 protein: CASSFQGLAGGRSYEQYF; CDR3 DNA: TGTGCCAGCAGTTTCCAGGGACTAGCGGGGGGACGTTCCTACGAGCAGTACTTC
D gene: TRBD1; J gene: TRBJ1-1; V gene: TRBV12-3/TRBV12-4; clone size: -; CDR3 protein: CASSTLQGLGDEAFF; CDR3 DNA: TGTGCCAGCAGCACCCTACAGGGGCTTGGGGATGAAGCTTTCTTT
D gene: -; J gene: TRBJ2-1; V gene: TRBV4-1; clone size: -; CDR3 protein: CASSQSQGKNEQFF; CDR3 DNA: TGCGCCAGCAGCCAGAGCCAGGGGAAGAATGAGCAGTTCTTC
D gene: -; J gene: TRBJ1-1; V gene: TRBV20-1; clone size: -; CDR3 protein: CSASLDREAFF; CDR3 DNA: TGCAGTGCTAGCCTTGACAGGGAAGCTTTCTTT
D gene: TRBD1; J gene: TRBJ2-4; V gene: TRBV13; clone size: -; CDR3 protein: CASTFRTGGSKNIQYF; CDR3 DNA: TGTGCCAGCACCTTCCGGACAGGGGGCTCAAAAAACATTCAGTACTTC
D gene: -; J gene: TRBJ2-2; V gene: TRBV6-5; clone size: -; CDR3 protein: CASFGSGELFF; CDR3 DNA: TGTGCCAGCTTCGGTTCCGGGGAGCTGTTTTTT
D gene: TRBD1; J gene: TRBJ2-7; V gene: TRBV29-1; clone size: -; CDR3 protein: CSVSPGTGAEQYF; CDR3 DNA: TGCAGCGTTTCTCCAGGCACAGGGGCCGAGCAGTACTTC
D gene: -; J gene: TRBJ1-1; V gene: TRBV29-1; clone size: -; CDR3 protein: CSDSNTEAFF; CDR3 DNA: TGCAGCGACTCGAACACTGAAGCTTTCTTT
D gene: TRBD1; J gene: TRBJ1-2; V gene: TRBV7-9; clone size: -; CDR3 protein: CASSWGQFNYGYTF; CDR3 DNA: TGTGCCAGCAGCTGGGGACAGTTTAACTATGGCTACACCTTC
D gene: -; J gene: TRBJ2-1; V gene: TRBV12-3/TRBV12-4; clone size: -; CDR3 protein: CANRAGSSYNEQFF; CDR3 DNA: TGTGCCAACAGGGCGGGCAGCTCCTACAATGAGCAGTTCTTC
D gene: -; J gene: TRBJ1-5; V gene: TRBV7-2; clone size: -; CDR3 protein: CASSLDGRAYSNQPQHF; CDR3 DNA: TGTGCCAGCAGCTTAGATGGCAGGGCATATAGCAATCAGCCCCAGCATTTT
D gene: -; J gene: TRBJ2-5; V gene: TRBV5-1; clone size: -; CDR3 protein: CASSLVERTLQETQYF; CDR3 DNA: TGCGCCAGCAGCTTGGTTGAGCGGACCCTCCAAGAGACCCAGTACTTC
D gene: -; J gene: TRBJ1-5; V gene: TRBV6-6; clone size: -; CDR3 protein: CASSLNQPQHF; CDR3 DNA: TGTGCCAGCAGCCTAAATCAGCCCCAGCATTTT
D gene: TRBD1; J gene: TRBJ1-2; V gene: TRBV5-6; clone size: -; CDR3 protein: CASSLAGQLWDYGYTF; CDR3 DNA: TGTGCCAGCAGCTTGGCGGGACAGTTGTGGGACTATGGCTACACCTTC
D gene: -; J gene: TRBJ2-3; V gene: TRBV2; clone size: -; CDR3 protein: CASTGFSDTQYF; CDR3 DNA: TGTGCCAGCACCGGGTTTTCAGATACGCAGTATTTT
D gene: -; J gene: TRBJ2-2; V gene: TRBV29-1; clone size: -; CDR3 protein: CSARGADNTGELFF; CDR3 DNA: TGCAGCGCCCGGGGGGCGGACAACACCGGGGAGCTGTTTTTT
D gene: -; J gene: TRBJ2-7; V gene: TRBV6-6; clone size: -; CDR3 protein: CASSYSSRDPSYEQYF; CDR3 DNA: TGTGCCAGCAGTTACTCGAGCAGGGATCCCTCCTACGAGCAGTACTTC
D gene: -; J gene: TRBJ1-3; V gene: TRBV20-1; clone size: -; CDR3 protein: CSAPWSGPLSGNTIYF; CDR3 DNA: TGCAGTGCTCCTTGGAGCGGGCCGCTCTCTGGAAACACCATATATTTT
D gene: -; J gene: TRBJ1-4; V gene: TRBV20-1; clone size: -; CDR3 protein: CSAILGADRLFF; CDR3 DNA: TGCAGTGCTATCCTAGGGGCAGATCGACTGTTTTTT
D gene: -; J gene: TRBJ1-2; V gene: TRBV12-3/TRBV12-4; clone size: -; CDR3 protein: CASSWDIYGYTF; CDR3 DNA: TGTGCCAGCAGTTGGGACATTTATGGCTACACCTTC
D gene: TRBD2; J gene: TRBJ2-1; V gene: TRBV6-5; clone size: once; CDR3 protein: CASSYSPSSGSSYNEQFF; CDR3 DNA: TGTGCCAGCAGTTACAGCCCGTCTAGCGGCAGCTCCTACAATGAGCAGTTCTTC
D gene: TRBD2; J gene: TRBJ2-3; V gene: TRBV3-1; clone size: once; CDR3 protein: CASSLVIESSGDPTPSTDTQYF; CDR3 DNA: TGTGCCAGCAGTTTAGTGATAGAGAGTAGCGGGGACCCGACACCTAGCACAGATACGCAGTATTTT
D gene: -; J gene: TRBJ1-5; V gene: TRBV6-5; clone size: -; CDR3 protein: CASSYSRGGNQPQHF; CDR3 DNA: TGTGCCAGCAGTTACTCGAGGGGAGGTAATCAGCCCCAGCATTTT
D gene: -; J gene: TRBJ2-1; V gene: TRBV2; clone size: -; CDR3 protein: CASSEQRDEQFF; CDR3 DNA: TGTGCCAGCAGTGAGCAGCGGGATGAGCAGTTCTTC
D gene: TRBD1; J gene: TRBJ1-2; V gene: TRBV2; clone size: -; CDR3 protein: CASSQQGARGYTF; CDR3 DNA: TGTGCCAGCAGCCAACAGGGGGCGCGGGGCTACACCTTC
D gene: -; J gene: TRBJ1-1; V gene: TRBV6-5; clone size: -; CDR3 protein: CASTPGGSTEAFF; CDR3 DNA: TGTGCCAGCACTCCTGGGGGCTCCACTGAAGCTTTCTTT
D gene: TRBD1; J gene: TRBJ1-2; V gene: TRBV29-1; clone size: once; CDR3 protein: CSVGQYGYTF; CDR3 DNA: TGCAGCGTGGGACAGTATGGCTACACCTTC
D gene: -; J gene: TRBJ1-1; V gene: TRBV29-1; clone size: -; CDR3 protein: CSVGHNTEAFF; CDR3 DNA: TGCAGCGTTGGACATAACACTGAAGCTTTCTTT
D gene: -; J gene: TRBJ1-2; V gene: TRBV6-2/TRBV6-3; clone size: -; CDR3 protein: CASSYGAYNYGYTF; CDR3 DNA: TGTGCCAGCAGTTACGGGGCCTACAACTATGGCTACACCTTC
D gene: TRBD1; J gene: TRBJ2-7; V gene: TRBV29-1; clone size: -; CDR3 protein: CSVELGQGMGEQYF; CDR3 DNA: TGCAGCGTTGAACTCGGACAGGGGATGGGCGAGCAGTACTTC
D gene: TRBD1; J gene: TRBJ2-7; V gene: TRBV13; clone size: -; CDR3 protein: CASSAGTGINTSTYEQYF; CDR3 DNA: TGTGCCAGCAGCGCCGGGACAGGGATTAATACTTCGACCTACGAGCAGTACTTC
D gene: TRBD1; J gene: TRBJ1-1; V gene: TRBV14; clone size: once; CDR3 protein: CASSRRGQGNTEAFF; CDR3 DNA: TGTGCCAGCAGCCGACGGGGACAGGGAAATACTGAAGCTTTCTTT
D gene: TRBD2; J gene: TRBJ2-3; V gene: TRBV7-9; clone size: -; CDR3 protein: CASSRLAGGLTDTQYF; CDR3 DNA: TGTGCCAGCAGCCGACTAGCGGGGGGACTCACAGATACGCAGTATTTT
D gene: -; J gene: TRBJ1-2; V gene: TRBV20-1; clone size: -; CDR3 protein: CSARGVGENGYTF; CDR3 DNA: TGCAGTGCTAGGGGGGTGGGGGAAAATGGCTACACCTTC
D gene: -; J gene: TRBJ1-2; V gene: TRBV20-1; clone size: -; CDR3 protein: CSAQGGEIYGYTF; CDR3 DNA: TGCAGTGCGCAAGGGGGAGAAATATATGGCTACACCTTC
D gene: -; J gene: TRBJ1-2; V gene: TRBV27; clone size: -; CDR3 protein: CASSLSAGWANYGYTF; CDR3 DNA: TGTGCCAGCAGTCTCTCGGCCGGATGGGCTAACTATGGCTACACCTTC
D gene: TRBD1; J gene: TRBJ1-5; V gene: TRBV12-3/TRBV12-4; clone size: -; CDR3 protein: CASSPSGQGALQPQHF; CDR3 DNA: TGTGCCAGCAGTCCCTCGGGACAGGGGGCGCTTCAGCCCCAGCATTTT
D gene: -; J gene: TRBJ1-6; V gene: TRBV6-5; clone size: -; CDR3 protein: CASSYSHSPLHF; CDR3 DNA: TGTGCCAGCAGTTACTCTCATTCACCCCTCCACTTT
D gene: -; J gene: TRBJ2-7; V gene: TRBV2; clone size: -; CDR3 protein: CASRGGGVSFYEQYF; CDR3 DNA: TGTGCCAGCAGGGGGGGCGGAGTATCTTTCTACGAGCAGTACTTC
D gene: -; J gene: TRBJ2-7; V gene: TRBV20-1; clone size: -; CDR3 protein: CSARGVVHPNEQYF; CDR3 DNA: TGCAGTGCTAGAGGGGTAGTTCATCCGAACGAGCAGTACTTC
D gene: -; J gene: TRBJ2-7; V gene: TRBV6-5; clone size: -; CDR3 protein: CASSYSRLRASYEQYF; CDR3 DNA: TGTGCCAGCAGTTACTCGAGGCTCAGGGCCTCCTACGAGCAGTACTTC
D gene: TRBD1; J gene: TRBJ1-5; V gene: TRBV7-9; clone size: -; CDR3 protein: CASSSTGGRHQPQHF; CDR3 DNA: TGTGCCAGCAGCTCGACAGGGGGGCGGCATCAGCCCCAGCATTTT
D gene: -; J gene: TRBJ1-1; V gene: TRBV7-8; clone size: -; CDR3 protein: CASTPSLGPTEAFF; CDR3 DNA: TGTGCCAGCACCCCCAGTCTGGGGCCTACTGAAGCTTTCTTT
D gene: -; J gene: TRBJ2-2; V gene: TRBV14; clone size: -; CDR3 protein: CASSQVPLGGANTGELFF; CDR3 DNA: TGTGCCAGCAGCCAAGTACCTCTCGGGGGAGCGAACACCGGGGAGCTGTTTTTT
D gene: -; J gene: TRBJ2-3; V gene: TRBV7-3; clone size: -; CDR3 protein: CASSAIGTDTQYF; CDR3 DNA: TGTGCCAGCAGCGCCATAGGGACAGATACGCAGTATTTT
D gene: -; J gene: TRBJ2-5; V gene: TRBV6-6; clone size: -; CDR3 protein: CASTLAPLGETQYF; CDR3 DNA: TGTGCCAGCACCCTGGCCCCCCTAGGGGAGACCCAGTACTTC
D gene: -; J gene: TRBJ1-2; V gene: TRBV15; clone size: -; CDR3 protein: CATSRAGVGDYGYTF; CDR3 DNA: TGTGCCACCAGCAGGGCCGGGGTAGGTGACTATGGCTACACCTTC
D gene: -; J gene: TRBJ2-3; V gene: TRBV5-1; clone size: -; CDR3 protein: CASRLGSWTTDTQYF; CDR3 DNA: TGCGCCAGCAGACTTGGAAGTTGGACGACAGATACGCAGTATTTT